This T cell receptor beta chain was identified during a study of beta chain features in type 1 diabetes. In regard to this clone: The antigen is undetermined.

J lost 5 bases, V lost 4 bases, and 6 bases had no gene match. Per the germline V gene, CDR1 is MGHDK and CDR2 is SYGVNS. CDR3 length equals 15 residues. Findings of the study overall: Shortening that was moderate but significant affected the TCRB CDR3s of Type 1 diabetes patients in all four CD4+ subsets. Since sequencing was performed on cDNA, cells with high TCR expression could be over-represented.

The investigators reverse transcribed all of the isolated RNA, so they sequenced expressed TCRB transcripts. The average read count of naive, central memory and regulatory T cell samples was about 3.3 million. The repertoire was sequenced with immunoSEQ multiplex PCR; TCRdb's copy has only in-frame clones and lacks some. The table lists 150,000 to 190,000 clones, around 8.5% of them singletons. The rearrangement uses TRBV25-1 and TRBJ2-7, with TRBD2 identical over 12 bases. The sequenced material came from central memory CD4+ T cells from blood. The sequence came from a man aged 18-30 years in good health. The CDR3 region has the DNA TGTGCCAGCAGTGCGACTAGCGGGAGCCCCGACGAGCAGTACTTC. Its translation: CASSATSGSPDEQYF.